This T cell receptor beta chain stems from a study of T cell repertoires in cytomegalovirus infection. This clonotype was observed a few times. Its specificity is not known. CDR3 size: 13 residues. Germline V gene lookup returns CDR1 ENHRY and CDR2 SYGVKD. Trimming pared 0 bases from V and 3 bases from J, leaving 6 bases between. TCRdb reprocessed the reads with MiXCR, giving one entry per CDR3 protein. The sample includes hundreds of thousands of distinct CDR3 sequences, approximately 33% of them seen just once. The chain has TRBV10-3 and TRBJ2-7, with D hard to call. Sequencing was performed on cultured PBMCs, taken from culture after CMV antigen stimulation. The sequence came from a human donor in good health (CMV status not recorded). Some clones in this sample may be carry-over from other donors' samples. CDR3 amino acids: CAISESGDYEQYF. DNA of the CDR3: TGTGCCATCAGTGAGTCTGGGGACTACGAGCAGTACTTC.